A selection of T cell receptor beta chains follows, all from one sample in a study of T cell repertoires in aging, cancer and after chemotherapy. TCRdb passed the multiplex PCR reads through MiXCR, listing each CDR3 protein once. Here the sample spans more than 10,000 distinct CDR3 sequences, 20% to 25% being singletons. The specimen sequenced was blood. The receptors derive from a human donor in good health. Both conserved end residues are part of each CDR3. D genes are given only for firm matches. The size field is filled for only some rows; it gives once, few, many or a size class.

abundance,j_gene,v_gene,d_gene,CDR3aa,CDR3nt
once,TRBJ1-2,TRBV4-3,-,CASSQDRFYGYIF,TGCGCCAGCAGCCAGGACAGATTCTATGGCTACATCTTC
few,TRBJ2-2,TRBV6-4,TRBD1,CASSAAGTGGDHGELFF,TGTGCCAGCAGTGCCGCCGGGACAGGGGGCGATCACGGGGAGCTGTTTTTT
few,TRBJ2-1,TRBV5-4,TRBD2,CASSLVQRGSDEQFF,TGTGCCAGCAGCTTGGTGCAGCGGGGGAGTGATGAGCAGTTCTTC
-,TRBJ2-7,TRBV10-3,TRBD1,CASSYEGQGYYEQYF,TGTGCCAGCAGTTACGAGGGACAGGGGTACTACGAGCAGTACTTC
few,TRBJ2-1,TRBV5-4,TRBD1,CASSLRQGDNEQFF,TGTGCCAGCAGCTTGCGACAGGGGGACAATGAGCAGTTCTTC
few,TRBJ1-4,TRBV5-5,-,CASSFTVPEKLFF,TGTGCCAGCAGCTTTACAGTACCTGAAAAACTGTTTTTT
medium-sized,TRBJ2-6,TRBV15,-,CATSRGETEVTGANVLTF,TGTGCCACCAGCCGAGGTGAGACAGAAGTTACCGGGGCCAACGTCCTGACTTTC
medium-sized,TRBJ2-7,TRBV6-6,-,CASSYGQAAGDNEQYF,TGTGCCAGCAGTTACGGTCAAGCCGCCGGGGATAACGAGCAGTACTTC
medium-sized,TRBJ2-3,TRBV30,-,CAWSVGTSTDTQYF,TGTGCCTGGAGTGTGGGAACTAGCACAGATACGCAGTATTTT
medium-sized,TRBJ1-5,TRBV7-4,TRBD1,CASSTSGTGTNQPQHF,TGTGCCAGCAGCACTTCCGGGACAGGGACCAATCAGCCCCAGCATTTT
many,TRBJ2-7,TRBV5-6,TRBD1,CASSRMDRDGDEQYF,TGTGCCAGCAGCAGAATGGACAGGGATGGCGACGAGCAGTACTTC
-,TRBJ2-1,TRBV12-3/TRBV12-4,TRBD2,CASTLGLAGGSYNEQFF,TGTGCCAGCACCCTAGGGCTAGCGGGGGGTTCCTACAATGAGCAGTTCTTC
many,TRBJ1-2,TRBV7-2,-,CASSLGYGNYGYTF,TGTGCCAGCAGCTTAGGTTACGGTAACTATGGCTACACCTTC
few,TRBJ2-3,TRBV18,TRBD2,CASSRAAGGVDTQYF,TGTGCCAGCTCTCGCGCGGCGGGGGGAGTCGATACGCAGTATTTT
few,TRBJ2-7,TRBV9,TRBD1,CASSPRDRNYEQYF,TGTGCCAGCAGCCCGCGGGACAGGAATTACGAGCAGTACTTC
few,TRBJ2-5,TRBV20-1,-,CSASSPGGQLKETQYF,TGCAGTGCTAGTAGTCCCGGGGGACAGCTGAAAGAGACCCAGTACTTC
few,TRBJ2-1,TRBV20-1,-,CSARGLSGDAYNEQFF,TGCAGTGCTAGAGGTTTGTCCGGGGACGCCTACAATGAGCAGTTCTTC
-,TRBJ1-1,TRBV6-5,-,CASSLSTGTTGTEAFF,TGTGCCAGCAGCCTCTCTACAGGGACCACGGGCACTGAAGCTTTCTTT
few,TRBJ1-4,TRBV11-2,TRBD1,CASSRDRASTNEKLFF,TGTGCCAGCAGCCGCGACAGGGCTTCAACTAATGAAAAACTGTTTTTT
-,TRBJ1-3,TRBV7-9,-,CASSRTGLAGNTIYF,TGTGCCAGCAGCCGGACGGGGCTGGCTGGAAACACCATATATTTT
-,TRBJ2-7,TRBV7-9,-,CASSFDGQVYNEQYF,TGTGCCAGCAGCTTTGATGGCCAGGTTTACAACGAGCAGTACTTC
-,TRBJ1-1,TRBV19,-,CASRGAPEWTEAFF,TGTGCCAGTAGGGGGGCCCCAGAATGGACTGAAGCTTTCTTT
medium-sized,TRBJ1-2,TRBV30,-,CAWSVGGFANYGYTF,TGTGCCTGGAGTGTAGGGGGGTTTGCTAACTATGGCTACACCTTC
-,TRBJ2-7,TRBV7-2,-,CASSLGFLELYEQYF,TGTGCCAGCAGCTTAGGTTTTCTAGAACTCTACGAGCAGTACTTC
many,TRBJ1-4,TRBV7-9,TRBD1,CASSLEGQGGEKLFF,TGTGCCAGCAGCTTAGAGGGACAGGGCGGTGAAAAACTGTTTTTT
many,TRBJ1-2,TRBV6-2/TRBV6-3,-,CASSLDRFYGYTF,TGTGCCAGCAGCCTCGACAGGTTCTATGGCTACACCTTC
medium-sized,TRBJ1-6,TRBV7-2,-,CASSTGTDKSLHF,TGTGCCAGCAGTACCGGGACGGACAAATCCCTCCACTTT
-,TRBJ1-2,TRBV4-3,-,CASSKASANYGYTF,TGCGCCAGCAGTAAGGCATCAGCTAACTATGGCTACACCTTC
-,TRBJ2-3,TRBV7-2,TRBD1,CASSLGQLSRGTDTQYF,TGTGCCAGCAGCTTGGGACAGCTGAGTAGGGGCACAGATACGCAGTATTTT
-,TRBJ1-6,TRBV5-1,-,CASSFSGTENSPLHF,TGCGCCAGCAGCTTCTCCGGGACGGAAAATTCACCCCTCCACTTT
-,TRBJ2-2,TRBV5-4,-,CASSQGLPTGELFF,TGTGCCAGCAGCCAGGGACTGCCCACCGGGGAGCTGTTTTTT
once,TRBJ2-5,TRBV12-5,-,CASGKQAYQETQYF,TGTGCTAGTGGTAAACAGGCCTACCAAGAGACCCAGTACTTC
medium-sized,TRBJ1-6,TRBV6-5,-,CASSSSAGLDTSPLHF,TGTGCCAGCAGCTCCTCGGCGGGGCTCGATACTTCACCCCTCCACTTT
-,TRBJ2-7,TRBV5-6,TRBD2,CASSRGGSSYEQYF,TGTGCCAGCAGCCGCGGGGGGTCCTCCTACGAGCAGTACTTC
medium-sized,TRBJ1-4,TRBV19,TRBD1,CASRDRVIEKLFF,TGTGCCAGCCGGGACAGGGTTATTGAAAAACTGTTTTTT
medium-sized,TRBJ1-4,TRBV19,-,CASSIISNEKLFF,TGTGCCAGTAGTATCATATCTAATGAAAAACTGTTTTTT
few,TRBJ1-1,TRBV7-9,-,CASSLGSREAFF,TGTGCCAGCAGCTTAGGCAGTAGAGAAGCTTTCTTT
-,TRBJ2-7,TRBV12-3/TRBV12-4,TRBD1,CASSRWTGCYEQYF,TGTGCCAGCAGTAGGTGGACAGGGTGCTACGAGCAGTACTTC
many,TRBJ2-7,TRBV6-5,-,CASRGIEAAVFTYEQYF,TGTGCCAGCCGTGGGATCGAGGCAGCTGTATTTACCTACGAGCAGTACTTC
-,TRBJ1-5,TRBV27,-,CASRTGILSNQPQHF,TGTGCCAGCAGAACAGGGATACTTAGCAATCAGCCCCAGCATTTT
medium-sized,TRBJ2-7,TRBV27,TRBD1,CASSPGTGRLPYEQYF,TGTGCCAGCAGTCCCGGGACAGGCCGACTACCCTACGAGCAGTACTTC
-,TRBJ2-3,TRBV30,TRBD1,CAWSTRDRGVADTQYF,TGTGCCTGGAGCACACGGGACAGGGGTGTTGCAGATACGCAGTATTTT
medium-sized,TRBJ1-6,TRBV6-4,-,CASSDRGNSPLHF,TGTGCCAGCAGTGACAGGGGTAATTCACCCCTCCACTTT
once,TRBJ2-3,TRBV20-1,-,CSALSGSADTQYF,TGCAGTGCTCTTAGCGGATCCGCAGATACGCAGTATTTT
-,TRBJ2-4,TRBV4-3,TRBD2,CASSQDTGGIQYF,TGCGCCAGCAGCCAAGATACGGGAGGGATTCAGTACTTC
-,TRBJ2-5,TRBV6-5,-,CASWRGLYQETQYF,TGTGCCAGCTGGAGGGGGCTGTACCAAGAGACCCAGTACTTC
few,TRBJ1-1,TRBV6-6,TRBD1,CASSYKQGAEAFF,TGTGCCAGCAGTTATAAACAGGGGGCTGAAGCTTTCTTT
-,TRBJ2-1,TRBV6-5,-,CASSLLGGGGRNEQFF,TGTGCCAGCAGTCTCCTCGGAGGGGGGGGCCGGAATGAGCAGTTCTTC
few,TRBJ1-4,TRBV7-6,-,CASSFTAATNEKLFF,TGTGCCAGCAGCTTTACAGCGGCAACTAATGAAAAACTGTTTTTT
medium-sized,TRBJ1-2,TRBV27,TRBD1,CASSLSGRGGYGYTF,TGTGCCAGCAGTTTATCGGGCAGGGGGGGCTATGGCTACACCTTC
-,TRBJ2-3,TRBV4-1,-,CASSLRWRPGDTQYF,TGCGCCAGCAGCCTGCGGTGGCGCCCTGGGGATACGCAGTATTTT